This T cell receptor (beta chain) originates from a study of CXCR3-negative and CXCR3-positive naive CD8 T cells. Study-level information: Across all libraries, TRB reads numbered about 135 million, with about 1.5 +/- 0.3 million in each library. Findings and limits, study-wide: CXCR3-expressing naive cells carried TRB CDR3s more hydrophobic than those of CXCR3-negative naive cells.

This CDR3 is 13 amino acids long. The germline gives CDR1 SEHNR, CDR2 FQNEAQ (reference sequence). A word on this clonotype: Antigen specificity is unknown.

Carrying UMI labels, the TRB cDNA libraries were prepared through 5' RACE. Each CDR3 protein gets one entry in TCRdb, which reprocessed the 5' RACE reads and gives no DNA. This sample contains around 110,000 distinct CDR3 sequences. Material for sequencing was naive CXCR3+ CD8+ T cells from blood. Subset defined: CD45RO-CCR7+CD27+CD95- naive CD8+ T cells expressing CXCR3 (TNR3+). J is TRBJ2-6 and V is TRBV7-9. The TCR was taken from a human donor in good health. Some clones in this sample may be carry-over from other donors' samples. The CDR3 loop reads CAYEGSGANVLTF. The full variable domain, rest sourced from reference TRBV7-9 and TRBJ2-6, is DTGVSQNPRHKITKRGQNVTFRCDPISEHNRLYWYRQTLGQGPEFLTYFQNEAQLEKSRLLSDRFSAERPKGSFSTLEIQRTEQGDSAMYLCAYEGSGANVLTFGAGSRLTVL.